The present entry profiles one T cell receptor beta chain with its context. This sample is drawn from a study of blood T cell repertoires in COVID-19. Clones were sequenced by immunoSEQ multiplex PCR, and TCRdb holds only the in-frame ones, with some missing. The sample consists of about 100,000 clones, more than 90% of them appearing once. CDR1 SGHTA and CDR2 FQGNSA come from the germline V gene. V dropped 1 base and J dropped 6; count of bases not matched to a gene: 8. This CDR3 has 15 amino acids. This receptor was taken from a man aged 65 to 85 with acute or convalescent COVID-19. The sequencing sample was made of peripheral blood. The chain employs TRBV7-2 and TRBJ1-2, with 7 bases fitting TRBD1. CDR3 in DNA: TGTGCCAGCAGCTTAGTGGTCGGCAGGGGGAATGGCTACACCTTC. It specifies CASSLVVGRGNGYTF.